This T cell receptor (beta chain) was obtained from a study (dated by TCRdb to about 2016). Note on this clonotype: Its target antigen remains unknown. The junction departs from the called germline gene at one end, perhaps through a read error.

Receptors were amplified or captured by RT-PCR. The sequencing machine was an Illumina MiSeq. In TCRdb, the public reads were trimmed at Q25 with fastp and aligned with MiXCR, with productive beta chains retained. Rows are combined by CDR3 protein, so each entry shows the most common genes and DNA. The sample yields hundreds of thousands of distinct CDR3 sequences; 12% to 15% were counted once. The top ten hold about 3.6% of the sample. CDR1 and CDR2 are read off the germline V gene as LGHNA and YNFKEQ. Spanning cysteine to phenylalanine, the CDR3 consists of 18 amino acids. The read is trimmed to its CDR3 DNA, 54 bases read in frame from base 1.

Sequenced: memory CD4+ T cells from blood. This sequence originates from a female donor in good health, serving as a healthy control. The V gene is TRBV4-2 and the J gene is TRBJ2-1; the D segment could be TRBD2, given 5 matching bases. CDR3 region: CASSQDLPTRTDLNVQFF. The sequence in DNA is TGTGCCAGCAGCCAAGATCTCCCCACTAGAACAGATTTGAATGTGCAGTTCTTC.